These 8 T cell receptor beta chains originate from one sample sequenced in a study of T cell responses to AZD1222 COVID-19 vaccine. The protocol was immunoSEQ multiplex PCR, while the TCRdb copy is restricted to in-frame clones and leaves out a portion. The sample includes tens of thousands of clones, roughly 90% seen only once; the top ten take approximately 1.3%. The source material was peripheral blood, sampled 28 days after the second AZD1222 dose. Receptors were obtained from an adult who received the AZD1222 COVID-19 vaccine.

This clone was detected only once. This sequence joins TRBV5-1 and TRBJ2-7; possible D gene TRBD2, 5 bases. Germline-derived CDR1 and CDR2 are SGHRS and YFSETQ. The CDR3 length is 13 residues. Trimming took 7 bases from V and 2 from J, leaving 13 bases between them. CDR3 nucleotides: TGCGCCAGCCTACCGGACGGGGCCTACGAGCAGTACTTC. Translated, it gives CASLPDGAYEQYF.

The chain recombines TRBV5-6 with TRBJ2-7; 9 bases map to TRBD1. Per germline, CDR1 SGHDT and CDR2 YYEEEE. V lost 4 bases to trimming and J lost 3 bases; unmatched junction nucleotides: 5. The CDR3 totals 14 residues. The CDR3 here is CASSGGQGLYEQYF. Written as DNA, the CDR3 is TGTGCCAGCAGCGGGGGACAGGGCCTCTACGAGCAGTACTTC.

This clone was detected a few times. The chain employs TRBV5-3 and TRBJ1-6; tentatively, D is TRBD1 (5 bases). TRBV5-3 is designated an ORF whose function remains uncertain. The CDR3 has 14 amino acids. Trimming took 7 bases from V and 1 from J, leaving 9 bases between them. The CDR3, as DNA: TGTGCCAGATCTCGGGGGTCCTATAATTCACCCCTCCACTTT. This translates into CARSRGSYNSPLHF.

CDR3 nucleotide sequence: TGTGCCAGCAGTGATGGGGGGACAGGGGAGACTGGGGCCAACGTCCTGACTTTC. Translating it yields CASSDGGTGETGANVLTF. V gene TRBV2 combines with J gene TRBJ2-6, with 10 bases lining up with TRBD1. In germline, CDR1 is SNHLY, CDR2 FYNNEI. V lost 3 bases to trimming and J lost 2 bases; unmatched junction nucleotides: 7. The CDR3 extends over 18 amino acids.

This chain connects TRBV5-6 to TRBJ2-2, with D tentatively TRBD2 (5 bases). This CDR3 contains 16 residues. Trimming left V 0 bases short and J 4 bases short, with 13 bases between. Germline V gene lookup returns CDR1 SGHDT and CDR2 YYEEEE. CDR3 in DNA: TGTGCCAGCAGCTTGGCGCTAGCTACTGGCACCGGGGAGCTGTTTTTT. Encoded protein: CASSLALATGTGELFF. The full variable domain, its missing parts supplied by reference TRBV5-6 and TRBJ2-2, is DAGVTQSPTHLIKTRGQQVTLRCSPKSGHDTVSWYQQALGQGPQFIFQYYEEEERQRGNFPDRFSGHQFPNYSSELNVNALLLGDSALYLCASSLALATGTGELFFGEGSRLTVL.

The rearrangement uses TRBV19 and TRBJ1-5; D gene uncertain. Trimming pared 5 bases from V and 2 bases from J, leaving 13 bases between. The V gene's germline CDR1 is LNHDA and CDR2 SQIVND (reference sequence). The CDR3 is made up of 15 amino acids. CDR3 nucleotide sequence: TGTGCCAGTAGTGTACTTGGGAGGGGCAATCAGCCCCAGCATTTT. This encodes CASSVLGRGNQPQHF.

In its sample, this clone was seen a few times. The chain combines TRBV5-8 with TRBJ2-7; D is undetermined. The CDR3 is 14 amino acids. Germline V gives CDR1 SGHTS, CDR2 YDEGEE. V gave up 4 bases and J gave up 2 bases, with 13 bases separating them. The chain's CDR3 is CASSPPRNPYEQYF. CDR3 DNA: TGTGCCAGCAGCCCACCCCGGAACCCCTACGAGCAGTACTTC. Looking up the rest from reference TRBV5-8 and TRBJ2-7 gives the full variable domain: EAGVTQSPTHLIKTRGQQATLRCSPISGHTSVYWYQQALGLGLQFLLWYDEGEERNRGNFPPRFSGRQFPNYSSELNVNALELEDSALYLCASSPPRNPYEQYFGPGTRLTVT.

This clone was recorded once. The chain has TRBV28 and TRBJ1-4, with D hard to call. The CDR3 is made up of 15 amino acids. Germline V gene lookup returns CDR1 MDHEN and CDR2 SYDVKM. The V gene lost 6 bases and the J gene lost 8 bases, with 19 bases spanning the gap. The CDR3 sequence is CASRPNSGPGEKLFF. CDR3 bases: TGTGCCAGCAGGCCCAACAGTGGGCCTGGGGAAAAACTGTTTTTT.